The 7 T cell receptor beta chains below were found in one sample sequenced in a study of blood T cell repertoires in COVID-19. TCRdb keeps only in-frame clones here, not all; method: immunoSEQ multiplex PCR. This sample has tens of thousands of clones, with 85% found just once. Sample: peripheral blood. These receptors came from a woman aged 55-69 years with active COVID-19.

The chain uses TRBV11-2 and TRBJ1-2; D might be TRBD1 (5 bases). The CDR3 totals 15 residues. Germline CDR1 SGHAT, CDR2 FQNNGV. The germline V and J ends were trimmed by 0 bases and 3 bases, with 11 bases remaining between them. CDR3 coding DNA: TGTGCCAGCAGCTTAGATCCAAGGGGCGACTATGGCTACACCTTC. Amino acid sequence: CASSLDPRGDYGYTF. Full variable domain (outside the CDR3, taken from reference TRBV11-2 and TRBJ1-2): EAGVAQSPRYKIIEKRQSVAFWCNPISGHATLYWYQQILGQGPKLLIQFQNNGVVDDSQLPKDRFSAERLKGVDSTLKIQPAKLEDSAVYLCASSLDPRGDYGYTFGSGTRLTVV.

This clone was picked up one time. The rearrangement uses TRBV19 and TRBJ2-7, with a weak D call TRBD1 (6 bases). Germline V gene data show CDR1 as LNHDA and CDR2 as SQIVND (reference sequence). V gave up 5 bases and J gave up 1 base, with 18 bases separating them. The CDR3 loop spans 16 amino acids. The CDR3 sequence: CASSRRGRGESYEQYF. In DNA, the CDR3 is TGTGCCAGTAGTCGTCGCGGCAGGGGAGAGTCCTACGAGCAGTACTTC. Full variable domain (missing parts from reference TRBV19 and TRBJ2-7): DGGITQSPKYLFRKEGQNVTLSCEQNLNHDAMYWYRQDPGQGLRLIYYSQIVNDFQKGDIAEGYSVSREKKESFPLTVTSAQKNPTAFYLCASSRRGRGESYEQYFGPGTRLTVT.

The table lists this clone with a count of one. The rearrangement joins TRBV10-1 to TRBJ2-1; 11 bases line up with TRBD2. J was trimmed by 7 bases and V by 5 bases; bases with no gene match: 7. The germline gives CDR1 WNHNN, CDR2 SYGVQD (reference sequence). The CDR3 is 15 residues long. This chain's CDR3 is CASSIAGGPGNEQFF. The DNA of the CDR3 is TGCGCCAGCAGTATAGCGGGGGGGCCGGGTAATGAGCAGTTCTTC.

The CDR3 DNA reads as TGTGCCAGTTGCCAGGGGGCAAAACAGCCCCAGCATTTT. Protein sequence: CASCQGAKQPQHF. The chain joins TRBV7-2 to TRBJ1-5; TRBD1 agrees at 8 bases. In germline, CDR1 is SGHTA, CDR2 FQGNSA. V lost 9 bases and J lost 7; bases outside the gene matches: 8. CDR3 length equals 13 residues.

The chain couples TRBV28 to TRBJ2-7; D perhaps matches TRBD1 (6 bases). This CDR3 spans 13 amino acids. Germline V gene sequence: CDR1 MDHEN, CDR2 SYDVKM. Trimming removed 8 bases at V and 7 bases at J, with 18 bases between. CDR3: CASHSGTTWEQYF. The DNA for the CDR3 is TGTGCCAGCCACTCCGGGACAACCTGGGAGCAGTACTTC. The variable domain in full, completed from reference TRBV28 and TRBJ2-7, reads DVKVTQSSRYLVKRTGEKVFLECVQDMDHENMFWYRQDPGLGLRLIYFSYDVKMKEKGDIPEGYSVSREKKERFSLILESASTNQTSMYLCASHSGTTWEQYFGPGTRLTVT.

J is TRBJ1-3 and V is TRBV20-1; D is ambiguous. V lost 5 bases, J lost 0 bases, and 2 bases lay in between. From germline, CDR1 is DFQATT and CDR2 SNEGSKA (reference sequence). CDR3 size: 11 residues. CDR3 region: CSARSGNTIYF. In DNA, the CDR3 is TGCAGTGCTCGCTCTGGAAACACCATATATTTT.

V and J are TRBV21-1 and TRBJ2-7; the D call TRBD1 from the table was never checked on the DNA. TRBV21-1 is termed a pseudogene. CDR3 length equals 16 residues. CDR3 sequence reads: CASSITLQGEVYEQYF. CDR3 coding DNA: TGTGCCAGCAGCATTACCTTACAGGGGGAAGTCTACGAGCAGTACTTC.